This TCR beta chain was found in a study of STAT5B mutations in CD4+ large granular lymphocyte leukemia. There are 11 residues in the CDR3. Trimming shortened V by 4 bases and J by 1 base, and 4 bases separated the two germline ends. Germline V gene lookup returns CDR1 GTSNPN and CDR2 SVGIG (reference sequence). Padova, Helsinki and Shinshu hematology units supplied the CD4+ T-LGLL patients. Bead-separated CD4+, CD4+CD8+, CD57+ or CD56+ fractions, or PBMC, were used. Concerning this clone: Its antigen is unknown.

Assay: immunoSEQ multiplex PCR; the TCRdb copy retains only in-frame clones and omits some. The sample consists of more than 9,500 clones, about 80% of them appearing once. Study results and caveats: TRBV06-family usage was enriched in top patient clones (8/27) versus controls (2/35).

The sequence was collected from a man aged 60 to 75 with CD4+ T-cell large granular lymphocyte leukemia. The material sequenced was PBMCs. The V gene is TRBV30, the J gene TRBJ1-2; D remains unclear. CDR3 amino acids: CAWNRNYGYTF. The CDR3 DNA follows: TGTGCCTGGAACCGTAACTATGGCTACACCTTC.